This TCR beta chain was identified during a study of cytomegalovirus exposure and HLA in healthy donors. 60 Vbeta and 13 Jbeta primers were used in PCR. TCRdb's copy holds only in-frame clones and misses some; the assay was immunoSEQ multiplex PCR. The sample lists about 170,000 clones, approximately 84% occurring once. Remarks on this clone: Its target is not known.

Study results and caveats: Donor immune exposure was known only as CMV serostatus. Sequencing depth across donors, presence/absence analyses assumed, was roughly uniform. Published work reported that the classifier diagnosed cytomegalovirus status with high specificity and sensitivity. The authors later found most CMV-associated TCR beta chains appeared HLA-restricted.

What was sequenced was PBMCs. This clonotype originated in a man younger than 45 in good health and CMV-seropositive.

The chain's CDR3 is CASSLNAGGNTEAFF. The CDR3 DNA reads as TGTGCCAGCAGCTTAAATGCTGGGGGCAACACTGAAGCTTTCTTT. The chain uses TRBV7-3 and TRBJ1-1; weak D call: TRBD1 (6 bases). With 1 base removed from V and 2 bases from J, the gap between germline ends came to 11 bases. Per germline, CDR1 SGHTA and CDR2 FQGTGA. The length of the CDR3 is 15 residues. Drawing the rest from reference TRBV7-3 and TRBJ1-1, the complete variable domain is GAGVSQTPSNKVTEKGKYVELRCDPISGHTALYWYRQSLGQGPEFLIYFQGTGAADDSGLPNDRFFAVRPEGSVSTLKIQRTERGDSAVYLCASSLNAGGNTEAFFGQGTRLTVV.